These 18 T cell receptor beta chains share one sample of origin, sequenced in a study of cytomegalovirus exposure and HLA in healthy donors. Libraries were prepared by immunoSEQ multiplex PCR; TCRdb keeps only in-frame clonotypes and omits some of them. The sample holds around 70,000 clones, around 96% seen once. Sequencing was carried out using PBMCs. The receptors shown here come from a man aged 18 to 29 in good health and CMV-seronegative.

The rearrangement links TRBV10-3 to TRBJ1-3; D is possibly TRBD1 (5 bases). This CDR3 spans 15 amino acids. Trimming pared 4 bases from V and 0 bases from J, leaving 10 bases between. Germline values: CDR1 ENHRY, CDR2 SYGVKD. CDR3 amino acids: CAISGTSNSGNTIYF. CDR3 coding DNA: TGTGCCATCAGTGGGACATCAAACTCTGGAAACACCATATATTTT.

This chain uses TRBV5-1 with TRBJ2-1; the D gene is possibly TRBD2 (6 bases). Germline lookup yields CDR1 SGHRS and CDR2 YFSETQ. The germline V and J ends were trimmed by 4 bases and 4 bases, with 12 bases remaining between them. The CDR3 is 14 residues long. The CDR3 coding sequence is TGCGCCAGCAGCGGCGCAGGGACTTACAATGAGCAGTTCTTC. As protein: CASSGAGTYNEQFF.

This sequence joins TRBV30 and TRBJ2-5; TRBD2 might be the D (5 bases). CDR1 is GTSNPN and CDR2 is SVGIG in the germline V gene (reference sequence). Trimming took off 7 bases at V and 2 bases at J, with 14 bases between the two ends. This CDR3 spans 13 amino acids. The CDR3 region is CASTRTLQETQYF. The DNA for the CDR3 is TGTGCCTCCACCCGGACTTTACAAGAGACCCAGTACTTC.

V usage is TRBV30 and J usage is TRBJ2-6; D is unresolved. The CDR3 contains 13 residues. CDR1 is GTSNPN and CDR2 is SVGIG in the germline V gene (reference sequence). V was clipped by 7 bases and J by 2 bases, with 9 bases between them. CDR3 amino acids: CASSTAGANVLTF. DNA of the CDR3: TGTGCCTCCAGTACCGCTGGGGCCAACGTCCTGACTTTC.

The rearrangement uses TRBV5-6 and TRBJ1-3; maybe TRBD1 (6 bases). The CDR3 has 15 residues. The V gene's germline CDR1 is SGHDT and CDR2 YYEEEE. V was shortened by 0 bases and J by 3 bases, with 10 bases between the two germline ends. The CDR3 here is CASSLGLGGGNTIYF. As DNA, the CDR3 is TGTGCCAGCAGCTTGGGTCTAGGGGGTGGAAACACCATATATTTT.

The rearrangement links TRBV5-1 to TRBJ1-1; D perhaps matches TRBD1 (5 bases). The CDR3 spans 14 residues. Trimming pared 1 base from V and 3 bases from J, leaving 10 bases between. CDR1 SGHRS and CDR2 YFSETQ come from the germline V gene. This CDR3 reads CASSLTGWDTEAFF. For the CDR3, the DNA is TGCGCCAGCAGCTTGACAGGATGGGACACTGAAGCTTTCTTT. Full variable domain (remainder filled in from reference TRBV5-1 and TRBJ1-1): KAGVTQTPRYLIKTRGQQVTLSCSPISGHRSVSWYQQTPGQGLQFLFEYFSETQRNKGNFPGRFSGRQFSNSRSEMNVSTLELGDSALYLCASSLTGWDTEAFFGQGTRLTVV.

V and J are TRBV11-2 and TRBJ2-7; D remains unclear. The CDR3 length is 14 residues. Trimming cost V 5 bases and J 3 bases, with 14 bases left between them. From germline, CDR1 is SGHAT and CDR2 FQNNGV. The CDR3 DNA is TGTGCCAGCAGCCGTTCCGGCGGTCACTACGAGCAGTACTTC. Residues: CASSRSGGHYEQYF.

V is TRBV5-1 and J is TRBJ2-3, with D tentatively TRBD2 (6 bases). The CDR3 has 15 residues. Germline CDR1 SGHRS, CDR2 YFSETQ. Between the trimmed V and J ends, which lost 1 base and 0 bases, there was a span of 9 bases. Here the CDR3 DNA reads TGCGCCAGCAGCTTGACTAGCCTTAGCACAGATACGCAGTATTTT. This encodes CASSLTSLSTDTQYF. Using reference TRBV5-1 and TRBJ2-3 for the parts outside the CDR3, the full variable domain is KAGVTQTPRYLIKTRGQQVTLSCSPISGHRSVSWYQQTPGQGLQFLFEYFSETQRNKGNFPGRFSGRQFSNSRSEMNVSTLELGDSALYLCASSLTSLSTDTQYFGPGTRLTVL.

This sequence joins TRBV9 and TRBJ2-5, with 8 bases identical to TRBD2. With V trimmed by 4 bases and J by 5 bases, 13 bases remained unmatched. The CDR3 length is 16 residues. Looked up from germline, CDR1 is SGDLS and CDR2 is YYNGEE. This CDR3 is CASSPTGTRPGETQYF. The CDR3 nucleotides are TGTGCCAGCAGCCCGACCGGGACTAGGCCCGGGGAGACCCAGTACTTC. The full variable domain, its missing parts supplied by reference TRBV9 and TRBJ2-5, is DSGVTQTPKHLITATGQRVTLRCSPRSGDLSVYWYQQSLDQGLQFLIQYYNGEERAKGNILERFSAQQFPDLHSELNLSSLELGDSALYFCASSPTGTRPGETQYFGPGTRLLVL.

V usage is TRBV2 and J usage is TRBJ2-3, with 8 bases aligning to TRBD2. This CDR3 spans 18 amino acids. The J segment lost 3 bases and the V segment lost 5 bases, leaving 16 bases of the junction unmatched. Germline loops: CDR1 SNHLY, CDR2 FYNNEI. The CDR3 DNA reads as TGTGCCAGCAGTCCGGGACAAAAGCGGGGGACCCAAACAGATACGCAGTATTTT. Its translation: CASSPGQKRGTQTDTQYF.

The rearrangement links TRBV30 to TRBJ1-2; 8 bases map to TRBD1. Germline lookup yields CDR1 GTSNPN and CDR2 SVGIG (reference sequence). This CDR3 has 13 amino acids. V lost 3 bases, J lost 8 bases, and 8 bases stayed unmatched. The CDR3 DNA is TGTGCCTGGAGCCGGGACAGGACCTCAGGCTACACCTTC. Translated, it gives CAWSRDRTSGYTF.

The V call is TRBV7-3, the J call TRBJ2-3, with a possible D match to TRBD2 (6 bases). The length of the CDR3 is 18 residues. With 3 bases removed from V and 3 bases from J, the gap between germline ends came to 22 bases. Germline V CDR1 and CDR2: SGHTA, FQGTGA. The CDR3, as DNA: TGTGCCAGCAGCTTGGCGGAGGGTGTAGTAGGGAGAACAGATACGCAGTATTTT. Translation: CASSLAEGVVGRTDTQYF. Full variable domain (outside the CDR3, taken from reference TRBV7-3 and TRBJ2-3): GAGVSQTPSNKVTEKGKYVELRCDPISGHTALYWYRQSLGQGPEFLIYFQGTGAADDSGLPNDRFFAVRPEGSVSTLKIQRTERGDSAVYLCASSLAEGVVGRTDTQYFGPGTRLTVL.

This clone occurred once. V and J are TRBV7-9 and TRBJ2-1; D may be TRBD1 (6 bases). The V end was cut by 5 bases, the J end by 4 bases, with 18 bases between. The length of the CDR3 is 16 residues. Germline V lookup: CDR1 SEHNR, CDR2 FQNEAQ (reference sequence). For the CDR3, the DNA is TGTGCCAGCAGCATCCCGGCGACGAGGGGGTACAATGAGCAGTTCTTC. Translating it yields CASSIPATRGYNEQFF.

The chain couples TRBV5-5 to TRBJ2-3, with D tentatively TRBD2 (5 bases). Trimming pared 4 bases from V and 6 bases from J, leaving 6 bases between. The CDR3 runs to 11 residues. In germline, CDR1 is SGHKS, CDR2 YYEKEE (reference sequence). The DNA for the CDR3 is TGTGCCAGCAGCCGGGGTGATACGCAGTATTTT. It encodes CASSRGDTQYF.

The chain combines TRBV10-3 with TRBJ2-7, with 8 nucleotides matching TRBD1. This CDR3 has 13 residues. Germline-derived CDR1 and CDR2 are ENHRY and SYGVKD. With V trimmed by 6 bases and J by 3 bases, 4 bases remained unmatched. CDR3 sequence reads: CAIRDRDLYEQYF. CDR3 nucleotides: TGTGCCATCAGGGACAGGGATCTCTACGAGCAGTACTTC.

This chain connects TRBV6-6 to TRBJ2-7; a weak D match, TRBD1 (5 bases). The germline V gene encodes CDR1 MNHNY and CDR2 SVGAGI (reference sequence). The germline V and J ends were trimmed by 0 bases and 5 bases, with 11 bases remaining between them. The CDR3 spans 14 residues. CDR3 amino acids: CASSYSPGHNEQYF. CDR3 DNA: TGTGCCAGCAGTTACTCCCCTGGACATAACGAGCAGTACTTC.

This chain links TRBV30 with TRBJ2-7; 8 bases map to TRBD2. There are 13 residues in the CDR3. Per germline, CDR1 GTSNPN and CDR2 SVGIG (reference sequence). V was clipped by 0 bases and J by 5 bases; unmatched bases: 3. Here the CDR3 reads CAWSVRGGDEQYF. In DNA form, the CDR3 reads TGTGCCTGGAGTGTACGGGGGGGGGACGAGCAGTACTTC. Drawing the rest from reference TRBV30 and TRBJ2-7, the complete variable domain is SQTIHQWPATLVQPVGSPLSLECTVEGTSNPNLYWYRQAAGRGLQLLFYSVGIGQISSEVPQNLSASRPQDRQFILSSKKLLLSDSGFYLCAWSVRGGDEQYFGPGTRLTVT.

The rearrangement uses TRBV28 and TRBJ1-2; D is uncertain. CDR1 is MDHEN and CDR2 is SYDVKM in the germline V gene. The CDR3 contains 12 residues. Trimming took off 3 bases at V and 2 bases at J, with 4 bases between the two ends. The CDR3 nucleotides are TGTGCCAGCAGTTTGGCAAACTATGGCTACACCTTC. Amino acids: CASSLANYGYTF.